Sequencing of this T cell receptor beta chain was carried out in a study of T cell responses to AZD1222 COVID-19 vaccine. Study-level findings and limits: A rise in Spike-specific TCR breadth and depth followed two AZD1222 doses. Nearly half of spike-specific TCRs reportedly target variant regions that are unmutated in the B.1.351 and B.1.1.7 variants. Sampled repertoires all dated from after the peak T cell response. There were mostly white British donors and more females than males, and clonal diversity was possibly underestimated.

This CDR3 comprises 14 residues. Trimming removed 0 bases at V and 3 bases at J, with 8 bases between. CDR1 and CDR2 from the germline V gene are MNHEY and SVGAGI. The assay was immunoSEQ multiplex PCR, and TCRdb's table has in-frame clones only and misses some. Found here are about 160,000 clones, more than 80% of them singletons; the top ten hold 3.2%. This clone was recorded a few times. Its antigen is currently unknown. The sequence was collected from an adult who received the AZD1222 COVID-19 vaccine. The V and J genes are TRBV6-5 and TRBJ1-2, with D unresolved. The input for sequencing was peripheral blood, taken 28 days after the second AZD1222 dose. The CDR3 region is CASSYSKRYYGYTF. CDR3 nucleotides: TGTGCCAGCAGTTACTCGAAGCGGTACTATGGCTACACCTTC.